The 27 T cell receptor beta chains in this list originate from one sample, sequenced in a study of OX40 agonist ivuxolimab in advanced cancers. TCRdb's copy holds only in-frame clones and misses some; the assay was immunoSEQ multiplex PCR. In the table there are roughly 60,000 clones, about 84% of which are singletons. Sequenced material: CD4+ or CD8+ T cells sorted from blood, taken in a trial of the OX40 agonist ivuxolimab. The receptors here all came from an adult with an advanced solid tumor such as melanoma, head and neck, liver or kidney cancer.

The DNA for the CDR3 is TGCGCCAGCAGAGCGGGTGAAGGCACAGATACGCAGTATTTT. Encoded protein: CASRAGEGTDTQYF. J is TRBJ2-3 and V is TRBV5-1, with D possibly being TRBD2 (6 bases). Germline V gene sequence: CDR1 SGHRS, CDR2 YFSETQ. Trimming pared 5 bases from V and 1 base from J, leaving 11 bases between. The CDR3 is 14 residues long.

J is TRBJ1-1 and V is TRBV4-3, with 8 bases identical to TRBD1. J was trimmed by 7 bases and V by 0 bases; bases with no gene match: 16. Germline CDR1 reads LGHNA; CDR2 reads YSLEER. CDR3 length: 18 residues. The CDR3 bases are TGCGCCAGCAGCCAAGATAGGGACAGGACTACGCGGGGTGTTGAAGCTTTCTTT. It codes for CASSQDRDRTTRGVEAFF.

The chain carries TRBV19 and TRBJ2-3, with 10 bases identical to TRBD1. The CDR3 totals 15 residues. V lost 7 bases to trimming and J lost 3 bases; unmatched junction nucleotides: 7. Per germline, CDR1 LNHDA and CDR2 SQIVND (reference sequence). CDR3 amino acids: CASTSGTGATDTQYF. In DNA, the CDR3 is TGTGCCAGTACATCCGGGACAGGGGCAACAGATACGCAGTATTTT.

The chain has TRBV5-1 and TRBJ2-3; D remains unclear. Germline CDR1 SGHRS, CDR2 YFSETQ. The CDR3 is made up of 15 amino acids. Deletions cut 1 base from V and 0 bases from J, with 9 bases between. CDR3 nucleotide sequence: TGCGCCAGCAGCTTGCGGGCAGGAAGCACAGATACGCAGTATTTT. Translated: CASSLRAGSTDTQYF.

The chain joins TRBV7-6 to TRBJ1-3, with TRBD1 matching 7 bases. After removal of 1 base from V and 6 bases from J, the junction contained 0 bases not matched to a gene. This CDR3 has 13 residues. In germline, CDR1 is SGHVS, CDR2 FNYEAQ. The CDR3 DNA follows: TGTGCCAGCAGCTTAGAGGGGGCAAACACCATATATTTT. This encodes CASSLEGANTIYF. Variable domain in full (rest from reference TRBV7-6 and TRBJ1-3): GAGVSQSPRYKVTKRGQDVALRCDPISGHVSLYWYRQALGQGPEFLTYFNYEAQQDKSGLPNDRFSAERPEGSISTLTIQRTEQRDSAMYRCASSLEGANTIYFGEGSWLTVV.

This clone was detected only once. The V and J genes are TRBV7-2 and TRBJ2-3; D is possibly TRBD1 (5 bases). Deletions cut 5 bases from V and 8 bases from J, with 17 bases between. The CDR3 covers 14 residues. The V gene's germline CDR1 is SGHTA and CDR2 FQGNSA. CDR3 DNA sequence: TGTGCCAGCAGCCAAGGGGTGTTTCAGAGTACGCAGTATTTT. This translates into CASSQGVFQSTQYF.

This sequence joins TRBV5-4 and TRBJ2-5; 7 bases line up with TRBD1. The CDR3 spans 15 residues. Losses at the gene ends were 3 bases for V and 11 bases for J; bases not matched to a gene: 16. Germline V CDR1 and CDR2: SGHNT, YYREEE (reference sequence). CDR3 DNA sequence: TGTGCCAGCAGCTCTGGGGACAGATACTTTAGGGAGCAGTACTTC. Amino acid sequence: CASSSGDRYFREQYF.

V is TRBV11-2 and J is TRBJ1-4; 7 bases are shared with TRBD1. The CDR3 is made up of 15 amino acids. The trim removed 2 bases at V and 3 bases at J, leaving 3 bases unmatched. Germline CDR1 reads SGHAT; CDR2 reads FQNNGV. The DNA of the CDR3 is TGTGCCAGCAGCTTATTAGGACAGGCTAATGAAAAACTGTTTTTT. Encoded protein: CASSLLGQANEKLFF. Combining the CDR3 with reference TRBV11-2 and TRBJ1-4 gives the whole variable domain EAGVAQSPRYKIIEKRQSVAFWCNPISGHATLYWYQQILGQGPKLLIQFQNNGVVDDSQLPKDRFSAERLKGVDSTLKIQPAKLEDSAVYLCASSLLGQANEKLFFGSGTQLSVL.

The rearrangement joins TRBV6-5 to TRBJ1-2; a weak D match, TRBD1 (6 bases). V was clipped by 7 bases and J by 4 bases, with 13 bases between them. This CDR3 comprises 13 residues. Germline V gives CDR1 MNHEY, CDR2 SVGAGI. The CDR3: CASTPDRLYGYTF. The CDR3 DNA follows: TGTGCCAGCACCCCTGACAGGCTCTATGGCTACACCTTC.

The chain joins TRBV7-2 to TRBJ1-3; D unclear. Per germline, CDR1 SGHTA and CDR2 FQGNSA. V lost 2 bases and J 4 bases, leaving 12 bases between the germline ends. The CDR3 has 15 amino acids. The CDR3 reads CASSLLGGWGNTIYF. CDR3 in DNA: TGTGCCAGCAGCTTACTGGGCGGTTGGGGAAACACCATATATTTT. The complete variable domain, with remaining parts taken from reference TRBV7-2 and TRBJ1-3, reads GAGVSQSPSNKVTEKGKDVELRCDPISGHTALYWYRQSLGQGLEFLIYFQGNSAPDKSGLPSDRFSAERTGGSVSTLTIQRTQQEDSAVYLCASSLLGGWGNTIYFGEGSWLTVV.

CDR3 sequence reads: CASSYQGGRSEQYF. The CDR3 nucleotides read TGTGCCAGCAGCTATCAGGGAGGGCGCAGCGAGCAGTACTTC. The chain recombines TRBV6-6 with TRBJ2-7; 7 bases match TRBD2. Germline V gene sequence: CDR1 MNHNY, CDR2 SVGAGI (reference sequence). CDR3 size: 14 residues. Trimming at V came to 6 bases and at J to 6 bases, leaving 11 bases not matched to a gene.

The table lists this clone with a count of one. CDR3 sequence: CASSIVRIQGSNTDTQYF. Here the CDR3 DNA reads TGTGCCAGTAGTATAGTCAGGATCCAGGGGAGCAACACAGATACGCAGTATTTT. The chain has TRBV19 and TRBJ2-3; D is perhaps TRBD1 (6 bases). Per the germline V gene, CDR1 is LNHDA and CDR2 is SQIVND (reference sequence). This CDR3 region has 18 residues. V dropped 1 base and J dropped 2 bases, with 19 bases sitting between them.

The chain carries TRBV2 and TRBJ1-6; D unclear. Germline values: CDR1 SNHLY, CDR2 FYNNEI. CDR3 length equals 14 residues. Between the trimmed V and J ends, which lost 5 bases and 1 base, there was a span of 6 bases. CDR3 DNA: TGTGCCAGCAGTCCAAGATCCTATAATTCACCCCTCCACTTT. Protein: CASSPRSYNSPLHF.

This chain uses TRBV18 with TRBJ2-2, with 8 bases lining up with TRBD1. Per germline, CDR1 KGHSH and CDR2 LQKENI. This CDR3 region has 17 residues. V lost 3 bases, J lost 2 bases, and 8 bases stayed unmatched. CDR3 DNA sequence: TGTGCCAGCTCACCGCGAGCCGGGACAGGCAACACCGGGGAGCTGTTTTTT. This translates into CASSPRAGTGNTGELFF. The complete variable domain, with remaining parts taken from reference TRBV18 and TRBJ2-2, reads NAGVMQNPRHLVRRRGQEARLRCSPMKGHSHVYWYRQLPEEGLKFMVYLQKENIIDESGMPKERFSAEFPKEGPSILRIQQVVRGDSAAYFCASSPRAGTGNTGELFFGEGSRLTVL.

The CDR3, as DNA: TGTGCCAGCAGTAGTCAAAAGGGGACTGAAGCTTTCTTT. It yields the protein CASSSQKGTEAFF. This chain connects TRBV7-2 to TRBJ1-1; weak D call: TRBD1 (5 bases). Per the germline V gene, CDR1 is SGHTA and CDR2 is FQGNSA. V was trimmed by 6 bases and J by 5 bases, leaving 13 bases between them. The CDR3 totals 13 residues.

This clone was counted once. CDR3 in DNA: TGTGCCAGCAGTGAAGTGTGGGTCGGACAGGGTGGTTCACCCCTCCACTTT. As protein: CASSEVWVGQGGSPLHF. V gene TRBV6-1 combines with J gene TRBJ1-6; 8 bases line up with TRBD1. Germline loops: CDR1 MNHNS, CDR2 SASEGT. Unmatched junction bases numbered 11, after V lost 1 base and J lost 9 bases. The CDR3 runs to 17 residues.

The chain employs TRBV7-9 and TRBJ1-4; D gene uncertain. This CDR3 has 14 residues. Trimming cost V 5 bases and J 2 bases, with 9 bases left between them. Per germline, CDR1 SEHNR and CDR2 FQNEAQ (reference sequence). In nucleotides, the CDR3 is TGTGCCAGCAGCACCACACAGACTAATGAAAAACTGTTTTTT. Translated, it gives CASSTTQTNEKLFF.

The CDR3 DNA reads TGTGCCAGCAGTGCTGGACGTTCTGGGGTCCAGGGCTACACCTTC. As protein: CASSAGRSGVQGYTF. The chain recombines TRBV6-1 with TRBJ1-2; the D is unclear. This CDR3 spans 15 amino acids. Trimming pared 4 bases from V and 8 bases from J, leaving 20 bases between. The germline V gene has CDR1 MNHNS and CDR2 SASEGT.

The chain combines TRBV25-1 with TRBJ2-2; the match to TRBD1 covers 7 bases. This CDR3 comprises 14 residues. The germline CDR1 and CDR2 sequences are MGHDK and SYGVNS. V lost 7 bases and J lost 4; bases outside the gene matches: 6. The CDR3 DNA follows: TGTGCCAGCAACCGGGGACAGTCCACCGGGGAGCTGTTTTTT. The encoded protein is CASNRGQSTGELFF.

CDR3 sequence: CASSLAVLAGTQYF. CDR3 DNA sequence: TGTGCCAGCAGCTTAGCGGTTCTAGCGGGTACGCAGTATTTT. This rearrangement joins TRBV11-3 to TRBJ2-3; 8 positions agree with TRBD2. The length of the CDR3 is 14 residues. The V segment lost 1 base and the J segment 8 bases; nucleotides outside the gene matches: 5. Germline-derived CDR1 and CDR2 are SGHNT and YENEEA.

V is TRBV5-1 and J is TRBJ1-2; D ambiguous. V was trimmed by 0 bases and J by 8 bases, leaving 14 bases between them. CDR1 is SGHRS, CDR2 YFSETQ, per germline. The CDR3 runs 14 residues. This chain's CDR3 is CASSLGPESRGYTF. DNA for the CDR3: TGCGCCAGCAGCTTGGGACCGGAATCTAGAGGCTACACCTTC.

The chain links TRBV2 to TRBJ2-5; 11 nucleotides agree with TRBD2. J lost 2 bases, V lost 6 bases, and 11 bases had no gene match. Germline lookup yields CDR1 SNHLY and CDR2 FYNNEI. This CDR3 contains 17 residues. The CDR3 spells CASRSNRGTSGQETQYF. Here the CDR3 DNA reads TGTGCCAGCAGGAGCAACAGGGGGACTAGCGGACAAGAGACCCAGTACTTC.

The CDR3 DNA reads as TGTGCCATCAGTGAGGGACAGGGGGGGACTGAAGCTTTCTTT. Amino acids: CAISEGQGGTEAFF. The chain uses TRBV10-3 and TRBJ1-1; TRBD1 aligns across 10 bases. The CDR3 is made up of 14 amino acids. The junction had 2 bases not matched to a gene; V was cut back by 2 bases and J by 5 bases. Germline-derived CDR1 and CDR2 are ENHRY and SYGVKD.

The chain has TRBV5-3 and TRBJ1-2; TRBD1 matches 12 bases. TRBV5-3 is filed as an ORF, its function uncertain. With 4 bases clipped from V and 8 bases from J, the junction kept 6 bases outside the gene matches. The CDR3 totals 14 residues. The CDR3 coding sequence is TGTGCCAGAAGCGAGGGACAGGGGGCAGAAGGCTACACCTTC. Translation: CARSEGQGAEGYTF.

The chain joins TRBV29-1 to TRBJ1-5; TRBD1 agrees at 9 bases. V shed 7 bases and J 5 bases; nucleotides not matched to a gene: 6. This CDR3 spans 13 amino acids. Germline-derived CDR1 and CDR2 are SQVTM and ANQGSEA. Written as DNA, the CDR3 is TGCAGCGGTTCACAGGGGGCGGATCAGCCCCAGCATTTT. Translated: CSGSQGADQPQHF.

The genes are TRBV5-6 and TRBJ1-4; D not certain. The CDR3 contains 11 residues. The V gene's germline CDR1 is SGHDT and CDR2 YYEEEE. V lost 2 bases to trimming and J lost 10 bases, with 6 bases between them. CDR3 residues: CASSFLGKLFF. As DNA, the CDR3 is TGTGCCAGCAGCTTTCTAGGAAAACTGTTTTTT.

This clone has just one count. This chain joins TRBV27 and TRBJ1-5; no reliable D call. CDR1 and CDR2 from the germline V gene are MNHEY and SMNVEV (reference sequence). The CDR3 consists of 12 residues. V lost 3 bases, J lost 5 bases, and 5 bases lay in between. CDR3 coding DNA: TGTGCCAGCAGTTTTCCCGATCAGCCCCAGCATTTT. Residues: CASSFPDQPQHF.